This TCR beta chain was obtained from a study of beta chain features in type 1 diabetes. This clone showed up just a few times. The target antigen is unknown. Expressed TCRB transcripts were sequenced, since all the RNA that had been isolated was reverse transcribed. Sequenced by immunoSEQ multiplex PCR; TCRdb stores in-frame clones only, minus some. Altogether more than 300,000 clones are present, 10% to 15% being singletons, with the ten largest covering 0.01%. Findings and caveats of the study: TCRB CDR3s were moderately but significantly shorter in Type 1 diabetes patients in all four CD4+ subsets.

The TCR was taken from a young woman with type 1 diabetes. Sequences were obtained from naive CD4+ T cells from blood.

Written as DNA, the CDR3 is TGTGCCAGCAGCTTAGGGACAGGGGGCATCGAGCAGTACTTC. Its translation is CASSLGTGGIEQYF. This chain joins TRBV7-9 and TRBJ2-7, with TRBD1 matching over 11 bases. CDR3 length: 14 residues. Trimming at V came to 1 base and at J to 6 bases, leaving 2 bases not matched to a gene. From germline, CDR1 is SEHNR and CDR2 FQNEAQ (reference sequence).